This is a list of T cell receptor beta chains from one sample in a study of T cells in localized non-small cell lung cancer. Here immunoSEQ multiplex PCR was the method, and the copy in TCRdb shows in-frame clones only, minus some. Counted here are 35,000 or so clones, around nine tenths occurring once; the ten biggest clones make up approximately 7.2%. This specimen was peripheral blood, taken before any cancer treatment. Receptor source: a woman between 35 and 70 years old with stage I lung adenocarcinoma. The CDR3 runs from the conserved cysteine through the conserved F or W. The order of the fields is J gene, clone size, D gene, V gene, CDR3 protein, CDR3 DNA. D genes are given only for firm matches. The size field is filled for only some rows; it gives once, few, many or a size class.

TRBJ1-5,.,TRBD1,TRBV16,CASSRGDRDLNQPQHF,TGTGCCAGCAGCCGGGGGGACAGGGACCTCAATCAGCCCCAGCATTTT
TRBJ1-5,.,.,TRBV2,CASSDGQPQHF,TGTGCCAGCAGTGATGGTCAGCCCCAGCATTTT
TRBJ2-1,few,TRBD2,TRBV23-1,CASSPPSGGANEQFF,TGCGCCAGCAGTCCCCCCTCGGGGGGGGCCAATGAGCAGTTCTTC
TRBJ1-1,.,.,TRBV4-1,CASGRQGNTEAFF,TGCGCCAGCGGACGGCAGGGGAACACTGAAGCTTTCTTT
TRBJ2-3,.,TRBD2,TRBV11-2,CASSLGAGGVDTQYF,TGTGCCAGCAGCTTAGGAGCGGGGGGCGTGGATACGCAGTATTTT
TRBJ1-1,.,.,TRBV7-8,CASSQRRRYGVLTEAFF,TGTGCCAGCAGCCAGCGGCGGAGGTATGGGGTTCTCACTGAAGCTTTCTTT
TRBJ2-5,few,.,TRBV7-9,CASQPQETQYF,TGTGCCAGTCAACCCCAAGAGACCCAGTACTTC
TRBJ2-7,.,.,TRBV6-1,CASSGTDGSSYEQYF,TGTGCCAGCAGTGGCACGGACGGGAGCTCCTACGAGCAGTACTTC
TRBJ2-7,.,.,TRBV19,CASRGHSNYEQYF,TGTGCCAGTAGAGGCCATTCTAACTACGAGCAGTACTTC
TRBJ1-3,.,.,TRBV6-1,CASSVDQNWGNTIYF,TGTGCCAGCAGTGTCGACCAAAACTGGGGAAACACCATATATTTT
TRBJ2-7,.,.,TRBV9,CASSRTAQSWEQYF,TGTGCCAGCAGTCGTACCGCCCAGTCGTGGGAGCAGTACTTC
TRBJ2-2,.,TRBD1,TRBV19,CAGSRDRGSGELFF,TGTGCCGGATCCCGGGACAGGGGTTCCGGGGAGCTGTTTTTT
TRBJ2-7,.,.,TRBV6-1,CASSLGLDEQYF,TGTGCCAGCAGCCTGGGCTTGGACGAGCAGTACTTC
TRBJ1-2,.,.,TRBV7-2,CASSSGVRSYGYTF,TGTGCCAGCAGCTCCGGGGTGCGTAGCTATGGCTACACCTTC
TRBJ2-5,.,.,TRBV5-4,CASSSGQHQETQYF,TGTGCCAGCAGCTCCGGACAGCACCAAGAGACCCAGTACTTC
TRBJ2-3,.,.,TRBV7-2,CASSLRLDTQYF,TGTGCCAGCAGCTTACGGTTGGATACGCAGTACTTT
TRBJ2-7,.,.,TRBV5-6,CASSFSYEQYF,TGTGCCAGCAGCTTCTCCTACGAGCAGTACTTC
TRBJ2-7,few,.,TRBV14,CASSQDIGRKQYF,TGTGCCAGCAGCCAAGATATCGGACGTAAGCAGTACTTC
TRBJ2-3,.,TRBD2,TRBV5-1,CASSSGLAMADTQYF,TGCGCCAGCAGCTCCGGACTAGCTATGGCAGATACGCAGTATTTT
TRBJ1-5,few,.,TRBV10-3,CAISDESRDNQPQHF,TGTGCCATCAGCGACGAGAGTCGGGATAATCAGCCCCAGCATTTT
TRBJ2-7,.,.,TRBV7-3,CASSPTGGDEQYF,TGTGCCAGCAGCCCCACCGGTGGGGACGAGCAGTACTTC
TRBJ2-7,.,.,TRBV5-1,CASSMMTGPYEQYF,TGCGCCAGCAGCATGATGACAGGACCTTACGAGCAGTACTTC